These T cell receptor beta chains were read from a single sample in a study of spatial heterogeneity in lung cancer. One entry per CDR3 protein results from TCRdb running MiXCR on the 5' RACE reads. The sample lists about 30,000 distinct CDR3 sequences; under 8.5% were seen once. Sample: lung tumor tissue, taken at surgery. The receptors were sampled from a male donor with early-stage non-small cell lung cancer. Both conserved end residues are part of each CDR3. The D gene is left open where the match is weak. Rows may omit the clone size; those that give it use once, few, many or a size class.

DNA: TGCAGTGCTACGGGGAAACCACCCGGGACCCAGTACTTC
CDR3: CSATGKPPGTQYF
J: TRBJ2-5
length: 13
D: .
V: TRBV20-1
size: many

DNA: TGTGCCAGCAGCTCTGGGACCGAACTCAGCTCTGGGGCCAACGTCCTGACTTTC
CDR3: CASSSGTELSSGANVLTF
J: TRBJ2-6
length: 18
D: .
V: TRBV13
size: many

DNA: TGCAGCGTTGACCCCACGACAGGGCGAGAGCAGTTCTTC
CDR3: CSVDPTTGREQFF
J: TRBJ2-1
length: 13
D: TRBD1
V: TRBV29-1
size: many

DNA: TGTGCCATCAGTGACCCGACCGGGCCCCAGGGCCCTGCCGAGCAGTACTTC
CDR3: CAISDPTGPQGPAEQYF
J: TRBJ2-7
length: 17
D: .
V: TRBV10-3
size: many

DNA: TGCGCCAGCAGCCCCGGACAGACTTGGTATAGCTCCTACGAGCAGTACTTC
CDR3: CASSPGQTWYSSYEQYF
J: TRBJ2-7
length: 17
D: .
V: TRBV5-1
size: few

DNA: TGTGCCAGCAGCGACAGTCATAATGAAAAACTGTTTTTT
CDR3: CASSDSHNEKLFF
J: TRBJ1-4
length: 13
D: .
V: TRBV28
size: few

DNA: TGTGCCAGCAGTCCCCGGGGGGGGACAGTAAGAAACACCATATATTTT
CDR3: CASSPRGGTVRNTIYF
J: TRBJ1-3
length: 16
D: TRBD1
V: TRBV6-5
size: many

DNA: TGTGCCAGCAGCCCATTCGGGGCCGGAGAGACCCAGTACTTC
CDR3: CASSPFGAGETQYF
J: TRBJ2-5
length: 14
D: .
V: TRBV7-9
size: .

DNA: TGCAGTGCTAGGGAGGGGAAGGGCACTGAAGCTTTCTTT
CDR3: CSAREGKGTEAFF
J: TRBJ1-1
length: 13
D: .
V: TRBV20-1
size: .

DNA: TGTGCCAGCAGCTTAGAGGGCGATCAGCCCCAGCATTTT
CDR3: CASSLEGDQPQHF
J: TRBJ1-5
length: 13
D: .
V: TRBV7-9
size: .

DNA: TGTGCCAGCAGCCAAAACACCGGGGAGCTGTTTTTT
CDR3: CASSQNTGELFF
J: TRBJ2-2
length: 12
D: .
V: TRBV3-1
size: .

DNA: TGTGCTAGTGGACTGCCAACTTTGGGCGGGTATCAGCCCCAGCATTTT
CDR3: CASGLPTLGGYQPQHF
J: TRBJ1-5
length: 16
D: .
V: TRBV12-5
size: .

DNA: TGTGCCAGCATAGAGGACAGGGGTGGAGAAAAACTGTTTTTT
CDR3: CASIEDRGGEKLFF
J: TRBJ1-4
length: 14
D: TRBD1
V: TRBV6-1
size: .

DNA: TGTGCCAGCAGTTCCCGCTCCCCTAGGTTTACCGAGCAGTACTTC
CDR3: CASSSRSPRFTEQYF
J: TRBJ2-7
length: 15
D: .
V: TRBV12-3/TRBV12-4
size: .

DNA: TGTGCCAGCAGTTTAATGGGGGCGGAGACCCAGTACTTC
CDR3: CASSLMGAETQYF
J: TRBJ2-5
length: 13
D: .
V: TRBV28
size: .

DNA: TGTGCCAGCAGCCAGACATTGAGGGGGACTGAAGCTTTCTTT
CDR3: CASSQTLRGTEAFF
J: TRBJ1-1
length: 14
D: .
V: TRBV5-6
size: many

DNA: TGTGCCAGCAGCCTATCAGGAAGCACAGATACGCAGTATTTT
CDR3: CASSLSGSTDTQYF
J: TRBJ2-3
length: 14
D: .
V: TRBV3-1
size: .